The TCR beta chain described here comes from a study of blood T cell repertoires in COVID-19 (TCRdb year 2020). Concerning the study at large: The collaborator samples originated in the United States, Italy and Spain and spanned the acute and convalescent phases of COVID-19. The material from the prospective study consisted of cDNA or gDNA derived from T cells, B-cell-depleted T cells, or PBMCs. A de-identified subject ID, COVID-19 status, age in years and sex were almost always included in the sample metadata. Where available, HLA class I and class II types were obtained from metadata supplied by the sample provider rather than from assay-based typing. The repertoires were released in a freely available public database intended as a resource for research on the immune response to SARS-CoV-2. The samples were drawn from the first 160 participants of the ongoing ImmuneRACE study and from some 1,300 subjects provided by 6 global collaborators. Subjects who had been exposed to COVID-19, were actively infected with it, or had recovered from it provided the deeply sampled blood TCRbeta repertoires that made up the dataset.

As to this clone: What this receptor recognizes is not known. Base qualities are missing; no much larger clone stands one base away.

Participants in the prospective study were aged 18 to 89 years, lived in more than 20 United States geographic areas, and enrolled through a virtual design. In the prospective study, participants were assigned to cohorts based on the clinical history participants reported in a screening survey and a study questionnaire. Recovered participants in ImmuneRACE Cohort 3 were defined as having two consecutive negative NP/OP PCR tests, clearance from a healthcare professional, or resolution of symptoms. In the prospective study, whole blood, serum and a nasopharyngeal or oropharyngeal swab were collected from each participant by mobile phlebotomists. Additional blood draws and questionnaires over an approximately two-month period could optionally be provided by prospective study participants. Blood samples from the prospective study were shipped frozen or at room temperature prior to DNA extraction. The CDR3 contains 16 residues, cysteine and phenylalanine counted. Kept here is only the CDR3 DNA, which spans 48 bases and is read in frame from base 1. V ends up 8 bases short and J 2 bases short, with an unmatched junction base count of 10. From a lookup of the germline V gene, CDR1 and CDR2 are SGHTA and FQGNSA.

The investigation overall reported the following: Clinical and demographic metadata were provided uncurated, with the amount varying by source and participant.

TCRbeta CDR3 regions were amplified from genomic DNA by means of the immunoSEQ Assay, a bias-controlled multiplex PCR. Per the source publication's procedure: Within the assay, amplification of reference gene primers was used to estimate how many nucleated cells each sample contained. Sequence reads were collapsed and filtered to measure the absolute abundance of every unique TCRbeta CDR3 rearrangement. For each sample, productive Simpson clonality was calculated as the square root of Simpson's diversity index across productive rearrangements. The table was pulled from immuneACCESS by TCRdb, which kept in-frame rearrangements only. Such tables lose some clones; where checked, under half of the loss comes from unresolved V genes, and the rest has no known cause. The V and J calls and clone size are taken from that table; D and trimming were inferred from the DNA. For this sample the table gives approximately 490,000 clones, of which roughly 87% were detected only once. The ten largest account for roughly 0.7% of the sample.

The source of this sequence is a woman between 18 and 29 years old who had recovered from COVID-19. Sequenced sample: PBMCs or T cells enriched from blood (not recorded which). The chain uses TRBV7-2 and TRBJ2-3; 10 central nucleotides agree with TRBD2. CDR3 loop: CASALSGGAYTDTQYF. The DNA sequence follows: TGTGCCAGCGCCTTAAGCGGGGGGGCTTACACAGATACGCAGTATTTT.